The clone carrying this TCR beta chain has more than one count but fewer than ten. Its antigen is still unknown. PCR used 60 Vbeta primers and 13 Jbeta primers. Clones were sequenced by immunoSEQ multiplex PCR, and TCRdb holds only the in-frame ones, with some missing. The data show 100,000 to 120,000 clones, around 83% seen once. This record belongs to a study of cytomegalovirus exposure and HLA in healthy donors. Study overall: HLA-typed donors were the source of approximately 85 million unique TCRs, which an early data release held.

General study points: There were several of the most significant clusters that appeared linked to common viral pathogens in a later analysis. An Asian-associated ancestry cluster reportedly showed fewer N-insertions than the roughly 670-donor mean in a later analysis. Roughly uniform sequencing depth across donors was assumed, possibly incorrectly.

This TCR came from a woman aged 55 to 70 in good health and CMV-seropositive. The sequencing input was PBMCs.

CDR3 protein: CASSRGTSDYGYTF. The CDR3 nucleotides read TGTGCCAGCAGTCGGGGGACTTCCGACTATGGCTACACCTTC. The V and J genes are TRBV6-6 and TRBJ1-2; a weak D match, TRBD1 (5 bases). Trimming removed 5 bases at V and 3 bases at J, with 13 bases between. The V gene's germline CDR1 is MNHNY and CDR2 SVGAGI (reference sequence). This CDR3 comprises 14 residues.